One T cell receptor (beta chain) is described in this entry. Generated by immunoSEQ multiplex PCR, the TCRdb table keeps only in-frame clones and is missing some. This table has 25,000 to 35,000 clones, less than 95% appearing once. This entry is derived from a study of PD-1 and CTLA-4 blockade in melanoma. V was shortened by 3 bases and J by 7 bases, with 15 bases between the two germline ends. CDR3 length: 15 residues. Germline CDR1 LNHDA, CDR2 SQIVND (reference sequence). The specimen comprised CD8+ T cells from peripheral blood, sampled from a patient given anti-PD-1 treatment. The receptor was isolated from a human donor with melanoma. The J gene is TRBJ1-4, the V gene TRBV19, with D perhaps TRBD1 (5 bases). The CDR3 DNA reads TGTGCCAGTAGTATTTCGAGGGGAGTCGCTGAAAAACTGTTTTTT. It specifies CASSISRGVAEKLFF.